This is a list of T cell receptor beta chains from one sample in a study of blood T cell repertoires in COVID-19. Sequenced by immunoSEQ multiplex PCR; TCRdb stores in-frame clones only, minus some. The top ten hold more than 9.5% of the sample, which has around 120,000 clones, under 85% seen once. Sequencing was carried out using peripheral blood. The receptors originated from a man aged 35 to 55 with active or convalescent COVID-19. Both conserved end residues are part of each CDR3. D genes are given only for firm matches. Clone size appears in some rows only: once, few, many, or a class for an expanded clone.

j_call,clone_size,d_call,v_call,cdr3_aa,cdr3_nt
TRBJ1-1,NA,TRBD1,TRBV19,CASSGRTGRMNTEAFF,TGTGCCAGTAGTGGAAGGACAGGGAGGATGAACACTGAAGCTTTCTTT
TRBJ2-1,NA,NA,TRBV19,CASSIGQSSYNEQFF,TGTGCCAGTAGTATCGGACAGAGCTCCTACAATGAGCAGTTCTTC
TRBJ1-5,few,TRBD1,TRBV19,CASSLGQGAHNQPQHF,TGTGCCAGTAGCTTGGGACAGGGGGCCCATAATCAGCCCCAGCATTTT
TRBJ1-2,NA,TRBD1,TRBV30,CAWTLQGAYGYTF,TGTGCCTGGACCCTACAGGGGGCCTATGGCTACACCTTC
TRBJ2-7,NA,TRBD1,TRBV11-3,CASSLTGGSYEQYF,TGTGCCAGCAGCCTGACAGGGGGGTCCTACGAGCAGTACTTC
TRBJ1-1,NA,NA,TRBV18,CASSPLTGTEAFF,TGTGCCAGCTCACCACTGACTGGCACTGAAGCTTTCTTT
TRBJ1-1,NA,NA,TRBV11-2,CASSQYRVEAFF,TGTGCCAGCAGCCAATACAGGGTTGAAGCTTTCTTT
TRBJ1-6,once,TRBD1,TRBV12-3/TRBV12-4,CASRRGLRSPLHF,TGTGCCAGCAGAAGGGGGCTGCGATCACCCCTCCACTTT
TRBJ2-2,NA,TRBD1,TRBV7-2,CASNLNQAGGAGELFF,TGTGCCAGCAATCTCAACCAGGCAGGGGGAGCCGGGGAGCTGTTTTTT
TRBJ1-3,NA,NA,TRBV3-1/TRBV3-2,CASSHLGNTIYF,TGTGCCAGCAGCCACCTTGGAAACACCATATATTTT
TRBJ2-5,NA,NA,TRBV19,CASSIQDSPKQETQYF,TGTGCCAGTAGTATCCAGGACTCCCCGAAACAAGAGACCCAGTACTTC
TRBJ1-1,once,TRBD1,TRBV7-2,CASSLVGQGANTEAFF,TGTGCCAGCAGCTTAGTTGGCCAGGGGGCCAACACTGAAGCTTTCTTT
TRBJ1-1,NA,TRBD1,TRBV7-2,CASSSQGTEAFF,TGTGCCAGCAGCTCACAGGGGACTGAAGCTTTCTTT
TRBJ2-5,NA,TRBD2,TRBV27,CASNQLAGGPETQYF,TGTGCCAGCAATCAACTAGCGGGGGGGCCTGAGACCCAGTACTTC
TRBJ1-4,NA,NA,TRBV12-5,CASGPGLEDEKLFF,TGTGCTAGTGGTCCGGGACTTGAGGATGAAAAACTGTTTTTT
TRBJ2-6,NA,TRBD1,TRBV6-6,CASSYGTGAGANVLTF,TGTGCCAGCAGTTACGGGACAGGGGCTGGGGCCAACGTCCTGACTTTC
TRBJ2-7,NA,NA,TRBV2,CASRSGYEQYF,TGTGCCAGCAGGTCCGGCTACGAGCAGTACTTC
TRBJ1-2,NA,NA,TRBV9,CASSTTGLYGYTF,TGTGCCAGCAGCACCACCGGGTTGTATGGCTACACCTTC
TRBJ1-1,NA,NA,TRBV6-1,CASSDSFAGNTEAFF,TGTGCCAGCAGTGATTCTTTTGCAGGGAACACTGAAGCTTTCTTT
TRBJ1-3,NA,NA,TRBV6-2/TRBV6-3,CASSHDRNSGNTIYF,TGTGCCAGCAGCCACGACAGGAACTCTGGAAACACCATATATTTT
TRBJ1-1,once,NA,TRBV27,CASSPYPNYAAFF,TGTGCCAGCAGTCCTTACCCGAATTATGCGGCTTTCTTT
TRBJ2-7,once,NA,TRBV10-3,CAIITSDEQYF,TGTGCCATCATCACCAGCGACGAGCAGTACTTC
TRBJ2-3,NA,NA,TRBV7-9,CASSLRYSSTDTQYF,TGTGCCAGCAGCTTGCGCTACTCTAGCACAGATACGCAGTATTTT
TRBJ2-7,once,NA,TRBV19,CATREGPYEQYF,TGTGCCACCCGGGAAGGGCCCTACGAGCAGTACTTC
TRBJ2-1,NA,TRBD1,TRBV5-1,CASSLGTVYNEQFF,TGCGCCAGCAGCCTCGGGACAGTTTACAATGAGCAGTTCTTC
TRBJ1-5,NA,NA,TRBV6-1,CASSEGLTGNQPQHF,TGTGCCAGCAGTGAAGGGTTGACAGGAAATCAGCCCCAGCATTTT
TRBJ2-5,NA,NA,TRBV4-1,CASSRDGRVETQYF,TGCGCCAGCAGCCGAGACGGCAGGGTGGAGACCCAGTACTTC
TRBJ1-2,NA,NA,TRBV9,CASSVERGPNYGYTF,TGTGCCAGCAGCGTAGAGCGGGGGCCAAACTATGGCTACACCTTC
TRBJ1-1,once,NA,TRBV27,CASTSDSTEAFF,TGTGCCAGCACCTCGGACAGCACTGAAGCTTTCTTT
TRBJ2-5,NA,NA,TRBV7-3,CASSYQDRGQETQYF,TGTGCCAGCAGCTACCAAGATAGGGGTCAAGAGACCCAGTACTTC
TRBJ2-7,NA,TRBD2,TRBV27,CASSATSGGAYEQYF,TGTGCCAGCAGTGCCACTAGCGGGGGGGCCTACGAGCAGTACTTC
TRBJ1-2,few,NA,TRBV19,CASSIAGGPYGYTF,TGTGCCAGTAGTATAGCAGGAGGGCCCTATGGCTACACCTTC
TRBJ2-7,NA,TRBD1,TRBV6-5,CASSSRQGVYEQYF,TGTGCCAGCAGTTCCCGACAGGGGGTCTACGAGCAGTACTTC
TRBJ1-4,once,NA,TRBV6-2/TRBV6-3,CASSPGSGRGKLFF,TGTGCCAGCAGCCCCGGGTCGGGCAGGGGAAAACTGTTTTTT
TRBJ1-5,NA,TRBD1,TRBV19,CASSMGQGNQPQHF,TGTGCCAGTAGTATGGGACAGGGAAATCAGCCCCAGCATTTT
TRBJ2-3,NA,NA,TRBV7-9,CASSLKGGTDTQYF,TGTGCCAGCAGCCTGAAGGGGGGGACAGATACGCAGTATTTT
TRBJ2-3,NA,NA,TRBV18,CASSQLNADTQYF,TGTGCCAGCTCACAACTCAACGCCGATACGCAGTATTTT
TRBJ2-7,once,NA,TRBV9,CASSSPGQPRQYF,TGTGCCAGCAGCTCACCTGGACAGCCGAGGCAGTACTTC
TRBJ1-6,NA,TRBD1,TRBV6-5,CASRGQGINSPLHF,TGTGCCAGCAGAGGACAGGGGATAAATTCACCCCTCCACTTT
TRBJ2-3,NA,NA,TRBV14,CASSPGTLTDTQYF,TGTGCCAGCAGCCCGGGGACACTCACAGATACGCAGTATTTT
TRBJ1-1,NA,NA,TRBV3-1/TRBV3-2,CASSPFPAGTEAFF,TGTGCCAGCAGCCCTTTTCCCGCCGGTACTGAAGCTTTCTTT
TRBJ2-3,NA,TRBD2,TRBV5-4,CASSLDQGGTDTQYF,TGTGCCAGCAGCTTGGATCAGGGAGGGACAGATACGCAGTATTTT
TRBJ2-5,NA,NA,TRBV6-5,CASSLQGPQEETQYF,TGTGCCAGCAGTTTACAGGGTCCTCAAGAGGAGACCCAGTACTTC
TRBJ2-3,NA,NA,TRBV7-2,CASSLGLGAGTDQYF,TGTGCCAGCAGCTTAGGGTTGGGAGCAGGTACGGATCAGTATTTT
TRBJ2-5,NA,NA,TRBV6-5,CAGGSWETQYF,TGTGCCGGAGGTTCGTGGGAGACCCAGTACTTC
TRBJ2-7,NA,NA,TRBV18,CASSPFQGQGRPYEQYF,TGTGCCAGCTCACCATTCCAGGGCCAGGGCCGACCCTACGAGCAGTACTTC
TRBJ1-4,NA,NA,TRBV9,CASSVDGRVVEKLFF,TGTGCCAGCAGCGTAGACGGCAGGGTCGTAGAAAAACTGTTTTTT
TRBJ1-2,NA,NA,TRBV28,CASSLWTGGDYGYTF,TGTGCCAGCAGTTTATGGACAGGTGGTGACTATGGCTACACCTTC